This TCR beta chain derives from a study of T-cell memory formation after mild COVID-19. Study observations and caveats: For second-wave clones that peaked at day 37, SARS-CoV-2 specificity went unverified. The finding that pre-infection memory included some responding clones suggested that cross-reactive memory joined. Later expanders leaned CD4+, whereas day 15 to 85 contracting clones were balanced CD4/CD8.

After 5'RACE with constant-segment primers, TCR alpha and TCR beta cDNA libraries carrying sample barcodes and UMIs were obtained. TCRdb called the 5' RACE reads again in MiXCR, with one record for every CDR3 protein. This sample has more than 350,000 distinct CDR3 sequences, with around a sixth found just once. About this clonotype itself: Its antigen is as yet unknown.

Trimming left V 5 bases short and J 3 bases short, with 14 bases between. Per the germline V gene, CDR1 is SGHTA and CDR2 is FQGTGA. There are 15 residues in the CDR3. The TCR comes from a man between 18 and 35 years old who had mild COVID-19 (a few samples of this study predate the infection). Cell type and time point are not known. The V and J genes are TRBV7-3 and TRBJ2-1; D perhaps matches TRBD1 (6 bases). The material sequenced was PBMCs or a T cell subset sorted from them (not recorded which). DNA of the CDR3: TGTGCCAGCAGCCCGGACAGAGGAGGCTACAATGAGCAGTTCTTC. Translated, it gives CASSPDRGGYNEQFF.